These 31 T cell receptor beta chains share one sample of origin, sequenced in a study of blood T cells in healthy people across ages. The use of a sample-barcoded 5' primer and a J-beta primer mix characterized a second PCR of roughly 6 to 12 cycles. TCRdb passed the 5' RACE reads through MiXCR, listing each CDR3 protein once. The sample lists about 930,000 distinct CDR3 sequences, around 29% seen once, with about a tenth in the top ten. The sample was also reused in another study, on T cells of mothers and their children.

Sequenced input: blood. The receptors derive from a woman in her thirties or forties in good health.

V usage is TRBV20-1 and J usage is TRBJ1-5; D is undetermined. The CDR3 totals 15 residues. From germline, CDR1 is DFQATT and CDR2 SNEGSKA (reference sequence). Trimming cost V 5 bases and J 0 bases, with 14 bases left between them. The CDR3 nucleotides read TGCAGTGCTGCCAAGGGAATTAATAGCAATCAGCCCCAGCATTTT. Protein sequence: CSAAKGINSNQPQHF.

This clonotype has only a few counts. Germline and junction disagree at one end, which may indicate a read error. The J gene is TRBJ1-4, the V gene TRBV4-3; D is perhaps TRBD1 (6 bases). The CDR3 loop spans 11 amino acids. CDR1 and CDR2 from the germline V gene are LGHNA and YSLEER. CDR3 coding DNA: TGCACCAGCCACAGGGTTGAAAAACTGTTTTTT. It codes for CTSHRVEKLFF.

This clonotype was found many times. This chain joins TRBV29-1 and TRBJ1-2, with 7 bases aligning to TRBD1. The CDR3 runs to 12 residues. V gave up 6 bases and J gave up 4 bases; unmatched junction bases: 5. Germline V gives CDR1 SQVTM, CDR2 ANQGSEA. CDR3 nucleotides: TGCAGCGTGGGACAGCTCTTCTATGGCTACACCTTC. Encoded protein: CSVGQLFYGYTF.

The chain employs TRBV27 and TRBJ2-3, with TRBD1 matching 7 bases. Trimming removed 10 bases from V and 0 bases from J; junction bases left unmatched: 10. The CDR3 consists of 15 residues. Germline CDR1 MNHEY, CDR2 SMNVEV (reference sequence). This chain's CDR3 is CATQTGTASTDTQYF. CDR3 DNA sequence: TGTGCCACCCAGACCGGGACAGCAAGCACAGATACGCAGTATTTT.

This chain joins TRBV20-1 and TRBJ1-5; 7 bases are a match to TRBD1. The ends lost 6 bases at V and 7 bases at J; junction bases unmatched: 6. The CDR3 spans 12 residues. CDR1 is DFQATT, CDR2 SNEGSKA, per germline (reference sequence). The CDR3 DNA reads TGCAGTGCAGTGACAGGGAACCAGCCCCAGCATTTT. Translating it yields CSAVTGNQPQHF.

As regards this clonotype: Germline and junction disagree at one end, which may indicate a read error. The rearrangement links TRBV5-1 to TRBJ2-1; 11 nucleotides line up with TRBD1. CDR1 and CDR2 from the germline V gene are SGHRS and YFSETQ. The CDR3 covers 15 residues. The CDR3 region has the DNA TGCGTCAGCAGCAAAGGACAGGGGGCGGTAGGGGAGCAGTTCTTC. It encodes CVSSKGQGAVGEQFF.

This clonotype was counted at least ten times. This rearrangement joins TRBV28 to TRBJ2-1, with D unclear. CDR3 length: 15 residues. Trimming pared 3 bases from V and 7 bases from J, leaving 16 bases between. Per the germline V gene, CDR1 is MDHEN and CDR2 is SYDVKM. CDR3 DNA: TGTGCCAGCAGTTTGATGACGGTTAGAGTAAATGAGCAGTTCTTC. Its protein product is CASSLMTVRVNEQFF.

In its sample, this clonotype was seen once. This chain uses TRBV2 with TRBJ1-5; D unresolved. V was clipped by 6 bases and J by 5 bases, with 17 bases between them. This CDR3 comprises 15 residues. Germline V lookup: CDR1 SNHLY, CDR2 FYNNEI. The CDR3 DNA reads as TGTGCCAGCAGGGAGGCAGGTTCATCGGATCAGCCCCAGCATTTT. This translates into CASREAGSSDQPQHF.

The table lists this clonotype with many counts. The CDR3 region has the DNA TGTGCCAGCAGTTTTTACGAAACACCAACCTACGAGCAGTACTTC. It specifies CASSFYETPTYEQYF. The chain combines TRBV28 with TRBJ2-7; unclear D gene. Trimming left V 3 bases short and J 2 bases short, with 14 bases between. Looked up from germline, CDR1 is MDHEN and CDR2 is SYDVKM. The CDR3 loop spans 15 amino acids.

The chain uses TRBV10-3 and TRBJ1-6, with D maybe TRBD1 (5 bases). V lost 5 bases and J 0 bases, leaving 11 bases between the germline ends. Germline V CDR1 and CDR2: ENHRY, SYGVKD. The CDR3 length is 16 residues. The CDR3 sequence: CAISSGGSSYNSPLHF. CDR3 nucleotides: TGTGCCATCAGTTCGGGGGGGAGCTCCTATAATTCACCCCTCCACTTT.

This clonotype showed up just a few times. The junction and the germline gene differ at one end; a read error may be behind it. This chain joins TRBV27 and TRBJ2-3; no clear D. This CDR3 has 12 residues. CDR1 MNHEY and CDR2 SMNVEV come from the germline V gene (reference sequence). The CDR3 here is CASSFPEDMQYF. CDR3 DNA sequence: TGTGCCAGCAGTTTCCCAGAAGATATGCAGTATTTT.

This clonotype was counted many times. For the CDR3, the DNA is TGTGCCAGCAGACAGGGTGGCGAGCAGTACTTC. Amino acid sequence: CASRQGGEQYF. The J gene is TRBJ2-7, the V gene TRBV12-3 or TRBV12-4, with a weak D call TRBD1 (6 bases). The CDR3 runs to 11 residues. The V and J ends lost 6 bases and 6 bases respectively, with 9 bases between them.

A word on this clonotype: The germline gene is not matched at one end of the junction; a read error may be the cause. As DNA, the CDR3 is TGTGCCAGCAGTTCCAGACAGAATTCACTCCTCCACTTT. It translates to CASSSRQNSLLHF. The chain carries TRBV28 and TRBJ1-6; TRBD1 is a possible D gene (5 bases). CDR3 size: 13 residues. Germline V lookup: CDR1 MDHEN, CDR2 SYDVKM.

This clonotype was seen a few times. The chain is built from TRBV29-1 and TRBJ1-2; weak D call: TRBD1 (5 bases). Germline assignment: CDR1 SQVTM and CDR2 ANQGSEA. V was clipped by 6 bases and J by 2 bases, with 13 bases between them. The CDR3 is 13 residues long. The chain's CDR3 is CSVWGVDNYGYTF. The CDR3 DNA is TGCAGCGTATGGGGGGTGGACAACTATGGCTACACCTTC.

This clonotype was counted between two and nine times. The CDR3 is CATTGAGTAYNEQFF. CDR3 DNA sequence: TGTGCCACCACGGGGGCCGGGACAGCGTACAATGAGCAGTTCTTC. This sequence joins TRBV28 and TRBJ2-1; tentatively, D is TRBD1 (7 bases). Trimming removed 10 bases from V and 4 bases from J, with 20 bases in between. The CDR3 has 15 amino acids. The germline gives CDR1 MDHEN, CDR2 SYDVKM.

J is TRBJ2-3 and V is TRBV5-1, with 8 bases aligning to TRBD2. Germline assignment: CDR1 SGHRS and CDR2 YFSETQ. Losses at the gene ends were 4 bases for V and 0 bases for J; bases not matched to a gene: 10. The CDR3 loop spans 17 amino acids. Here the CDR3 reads CASSKGHTSGSTDTQYF. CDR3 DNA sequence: TGCGCCAGCAGCAAAGGTCATACTAGCGGAAGCACAGATACGCAGTATTTT.

CDR3 in DNA: TGTGCCAGCAGCTTGCACGGGACGGTTTACCACTACACCTTC. Its translation is CASSLHGTVYHYTF. The chain links TRBV5-4 to TRBJ1-2; D might be TRBD1 (5 bases). The CDR3 runs 14 residues. The germline V gene encodes CDR1 SGHNT and CDR2 YYREEE (reference sequence). V was trimmed by 1 base and J by 10 bases, leaving 17 bases between them.

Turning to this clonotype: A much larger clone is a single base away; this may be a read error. CDR3 sequence: CASSCLRAPYEQYF. The CDR3 DNA reads as TGTGCCAGCAGTTGCCTTAGGGCACCCTACGAGCAGTACTTC. This sequence joins TRBV12-3 or TRBV12-4 and TRBJ2-7; D gene unclear. Between the trimmed V and J ends, which lost 4 bases and 2 bases, there was a span of 12 bases. CDR3 length: 14 residues.

CDR3: CASSLTGDTHGYTF. As DNA, the CDR3 is TGCGCCAGCAGCTTGACAGGGGACACGCATGGCTACACCTTC. The chain carries TRBV5-1 and TRBJ1-2; 7 nucleotides match TRBD1. Germline lookup yields CDR1 SGHRS and CDR2 YFSETQ. The junction had 6 bases not matched to a gene; V was cut back by 1 base and J by 6 bases. CDR3 length: 14 residues.

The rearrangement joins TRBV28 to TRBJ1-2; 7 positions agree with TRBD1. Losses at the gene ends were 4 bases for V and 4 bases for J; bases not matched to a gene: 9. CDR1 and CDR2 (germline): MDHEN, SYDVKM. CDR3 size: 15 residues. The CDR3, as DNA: TGTGCCAGCAGTTCCGACCAAGCAGGGGGCTATGGCTACACCTTC. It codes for CASSSDQAGGYGYTF.

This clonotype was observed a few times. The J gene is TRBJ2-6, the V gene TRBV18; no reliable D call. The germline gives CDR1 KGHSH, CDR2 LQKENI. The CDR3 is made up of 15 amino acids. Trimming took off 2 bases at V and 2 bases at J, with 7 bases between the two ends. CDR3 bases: TGTGCCAGCTCACCAGAAAGGGCTGGGGCCAACGTCCTGACTTTC. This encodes CASSPERAGANVLTF.

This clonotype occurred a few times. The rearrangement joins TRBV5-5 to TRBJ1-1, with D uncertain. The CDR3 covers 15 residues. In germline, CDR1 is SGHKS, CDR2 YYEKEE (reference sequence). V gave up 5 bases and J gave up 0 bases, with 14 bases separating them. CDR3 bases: TGTGCCAGCAGTCGACGGACGACCCTGAACACTGAAGCTTTCTTT. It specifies CASSRRTTLNTEAFF.

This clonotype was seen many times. The CDR3 region is CASSQRGTQETQYF. The CDR3 nucleotides read TGTGCCAGCAGCCAACGGGGAACGCAAGAGACCCAGTACTTC. The V and J genes are TRBV3-1 and TRBJ2-5; maybe TRBD2 (5 bases). The CDR3 sequence is 14 residues long. Germline V CDR1 and CDR2: LGHDT, YNNKEL (reference sequence). V lost 2 bases and J lost 2, with 9 bases in between.

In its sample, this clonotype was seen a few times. The DNA for the CDR3 is TGTGCCAGCAGTTTTCTCCAGGGACATCAGCCCCAGCATTTT. Its translation: CASSFLQGHQPQHF. The gene calls are TRBV12-3 or TRBV12-4 and TRBJ1-5, with D possibly being TRBD1 (5 bases). This CDR3 spans 14 amino acids. The V end lost 3 bases, the J end lost 5 bases, and 11 bases lay between the germline ends.

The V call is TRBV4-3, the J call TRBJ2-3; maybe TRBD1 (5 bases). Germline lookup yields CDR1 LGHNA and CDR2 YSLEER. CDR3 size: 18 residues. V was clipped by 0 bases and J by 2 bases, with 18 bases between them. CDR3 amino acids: CASSQDRVRGDSTDTQYF. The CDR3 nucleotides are TGCGCCAGCAGCCAAGACAGGGTTCGAGGCGACTCCACAGATACGCAGTATTTT.

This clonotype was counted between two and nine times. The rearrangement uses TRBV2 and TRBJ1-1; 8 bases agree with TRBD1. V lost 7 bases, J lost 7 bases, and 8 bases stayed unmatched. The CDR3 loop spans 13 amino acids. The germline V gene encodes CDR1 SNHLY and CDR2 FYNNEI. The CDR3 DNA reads TGTGCCAGCACTGGGCAGGGGGCAGGTGAAGCTTTCTTT. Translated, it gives CASTGQGAGEAFF.

The DNA of the CDR3 is TGTGCCAGCAACCCGGCGGGACTAGCGGGGAGCACAGATACGCAGTATTTT. It yields the protein CASNPAGLAGSTDTQYF. V is TRBV9 and J is TRBJ2-3; TRBD2 matches at 13 bases. The germline V gene encodes CDR1 SGDLS and CDR2 YYNGEE. This CDR3 is 17 amino acids long. V lost 6 bases and J lost 0; bases outside the gene matches: 7.

CDR3 coding DNA: TGTGCCAGCACTTATCCCGGTCCGGGACTAGCTGAAACCAATGAGCAGTTCTTC. It is translated as CASTYPGPGLAETNEQFF. The rearrangement links TRBV6-5 to TRBJ2-1, with 9 bases identical to TRBD2. CDR1 and CDR2 (germline): MNHEY, SVGAGI. Germline trimming cut 7 bases from V and 6 bases from J; bases unmatched to any gene: 19. The CDR3 runs 18 residues.

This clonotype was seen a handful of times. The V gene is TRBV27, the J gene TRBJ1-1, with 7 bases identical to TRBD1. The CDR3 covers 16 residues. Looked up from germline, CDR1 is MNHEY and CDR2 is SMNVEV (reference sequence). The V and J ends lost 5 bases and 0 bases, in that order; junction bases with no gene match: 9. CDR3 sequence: CASSSLRQGLNTEAFF. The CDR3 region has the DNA TGTGCCAGCAGTAGTCTCCGACAGGGTCTGAACACTGAAGCTTTCTTT.

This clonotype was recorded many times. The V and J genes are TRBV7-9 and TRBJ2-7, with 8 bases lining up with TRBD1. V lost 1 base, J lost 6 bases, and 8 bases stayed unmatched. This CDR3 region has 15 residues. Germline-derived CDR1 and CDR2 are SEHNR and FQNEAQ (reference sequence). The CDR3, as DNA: TGTGCCAGCAGCTTAGGGCACAGGGGGATTTCCGAGCAGTACTTC. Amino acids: CASSLGHRGISEQYF.

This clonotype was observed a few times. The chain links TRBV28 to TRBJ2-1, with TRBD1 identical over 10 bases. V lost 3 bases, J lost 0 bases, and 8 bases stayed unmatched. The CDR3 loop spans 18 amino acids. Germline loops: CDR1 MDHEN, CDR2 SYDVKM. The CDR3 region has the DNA TGTGCCAGCAGTTTGCCTCGGACAGGGGGGGGCTCCTACAATGAGCAGTTCTTC. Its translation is CASSLPRTGGGSYNEQFF.